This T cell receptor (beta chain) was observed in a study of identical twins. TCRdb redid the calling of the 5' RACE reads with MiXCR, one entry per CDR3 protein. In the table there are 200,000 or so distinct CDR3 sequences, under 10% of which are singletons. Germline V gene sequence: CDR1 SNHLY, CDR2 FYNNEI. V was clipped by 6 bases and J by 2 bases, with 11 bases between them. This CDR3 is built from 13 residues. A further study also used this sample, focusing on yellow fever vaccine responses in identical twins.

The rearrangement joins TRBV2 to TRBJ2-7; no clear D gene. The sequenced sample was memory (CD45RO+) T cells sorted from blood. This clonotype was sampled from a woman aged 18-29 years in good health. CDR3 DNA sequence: TGTGCCAGCAGAGGTGACAAGACCTACGAGCAGTACTTC. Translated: CASRGDKTYEQYF. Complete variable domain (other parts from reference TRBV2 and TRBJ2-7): EPEVTQTPSHQVTQMGQEVILRCVPISNHLYFYWYRQILGQKVEFLVSFYNNEISEKSEIFDDQFSVERPDGSNFTLKIRSTKLEDSAMYFCASRGDKTYEQYFGPGTRLTVT.